What follows are 13 T cell receptor beta chains derived from one specimen sequenced in a study of Graves' ophthalmopathy and Graves' hyperthyroidism. For repertoire sequencing, the TCR beta CDR3 regions were amplified from RNA transcripts. Amplification began with first-round RT-PCR using HTBI primers, then second-round multiplex PCR was performed. MiXCR, applied by TCRdb to the multiplex PCR reads, yields one record per CDR3 protein. The sample includes 200,000 to 250,000 distinct CDR3 sequences, 20% to 25% of them seen just once. Sequenced: peripheral blood. The receptors were sampled from a woman in her 50s with Graves' ophthalmopathy.

The V call is TRBV6-2 or TRBV6-3, the J call TRBJ2-4; 11 bases match TRBD1. The CDR3 sequence is 15 residues long. Germline CDR1 reads MNHEY; CDR2 reads SVGEGT. CDR3 in DNA: TGTGCTACTACCTGGGACGGGACAGGGGGACAGATTCAGTACTTC. Protein sequence: CATTWDGTGGQIQYF.

Ten or more counts support this clonotype. This sequence joins TRBV7-9 and TRBJ2-4; D gene unclear. The germline V gene encodes CDR1 SEHNR and CDR2 FQNEAQ (reference sequence). This CDR3 spans 13 amino acids. The V end was cut by 5 bases, the J end by 0 bases, with 5 bases between. The CDR3 protein is CASSPLAKNIQYF. CDR3 in DNA: TGTGCCAGCAGCCCTCTAGCCAAAAACATTCAGTACTTC.

This clonotype showed up many times. This sequence joins TRBV27 and TRBJ1-5; a possible D gene is TRBD1 (6 bases). V lost 4 bases, J lost 6 bases, and 19 bases lay in between. The germline V gene encodes CDR1 MNHEY and CDR2 SMNVEV (reference sequence). This CDR3 is 16 amino acids long. In nucleotides, the CDR3 is TGTGCCAGCAGTTCAGGGGCGGGGATAGGGAGTCAGCCCCAGCATTTT. Translating gives CASSSGAGIGSQPQHF.

This clonotype was counted at least ten times. The chain recombines TRBV6-1 with TRBJ1-3; 9 nucleotides match TRBD1. V shed 8 bases and J 0 bases; nucleotides not matched to a gene: 8. The CDR3 length is 16 residues. CDR1 MNHNS and CDR2 SASEGT come from the germline V gene. In DNA, the CDR3 is TGTGCCAGCTACAGGGGGCAGGGGAGCTCTGGAAACACCATATATTTT. It translates to CASYRGQGSSGNTIYF.

There are a few counts of this clonotype. The chain links TRBV9 to TRBJ2-2; perhaps D is TRBD1 or TRBD2 (5 bases each). Trimming left V 3 bases short and J 4 bases short, with 19 bases between. Germline values: CDR1 SGDLS, CDR2 YYNGEE. The CDR3 is made up of 17 amino acids. CDR3 residues: CASSGDPQGKATGELFF. DNA for the CDR3: TGTGCCAGCAGCGGGGACCCTCAGGGCAAGGCCACCGGGGAGCTGTTTTTT.

In this sample, this clonotype turned up many times. V gene TRBV7-3 combines with J gene TRBJ2-7; TRBD1 matches 7 bases. J gave up 3 bases and V 5 bases, and 10 bases lay outside the gene matches. Germline V gene data show CDR1 as SGHTA and CDR2 as FQGTGA. This CDR3 comprises 15 residues. The DNA of the CDR3 is TGTGCCAGCAGCCTGATCGCCGGGACAGACTACGAGCAGTACTTC. Protein sequence: CASSLIAGTDYEQYF.

V usage is TRBV7-8 and J usage is TRBJ2-7; the D gene could be TRBD1 or TRBD2 (5 bases each). The CDR3 extends over 13 amino acids. The V gene's germline CDR1 is SGHVS and CDR2 FQNEAQ. The V and J ends lost 5 bases and 5 bases respectively, with 13 bases between them. CDR3 sequence: CASSPPRGDEQYF. CDR3 DNA: TGTGCCAGCAGCCCACCCCGAGGGGACGAGCAGTACTTC.

This clonotype was seen ten or more times. The V and J genes are TRBV28 and TRBJ1-2; tentatively, D is TRBD1 (5 bases). V was trimmed by 5 bases and J by 8 bases, leaving 18 bases between them. The CDR3 consists of 14 residues. Per the germline V gene, CDR1 is MDHEN and CDR2 is SYDVKM. CDR3 DNA sequence: TGTGCCAGCAGTCACGAAGTGAGAGGGGTCGGCTACACCTTC. As protein: CASSHEVRGVGYTF.

This clonotype appeared many times. This sequence joins TRBV7-9 and TRBJ2-7; D assignment may be TRBD1 or TRBD2 (5 bases each). With 1 base removed from V and 0 bases from J, the gap between germline ends came to 10 bases. The CDR3 spans 15 residues. The germline V gene has CDR1 SEHNR and CDR2 FQNEAQ (reference sequence). The CDR3 sequence is CASSLGDPSSYEQYF. The DNA of the CDR3 is TGTGCCAGCAGCTTAGGGGACCCCTCCTCCTACGAGCAGTACTTC.

This clonotype was counted ten times or more. The chain joins TRBV28 to TRBJ1-5; D gene unclear. The CDR3 runs to 12 residues. Germline lookup yields CDR1 MDHEN and CDR2 SYDVKM. V was trimmed by 7 bases and J by 4 bases, leaving 8 bases between them. In nucleotides, the CDR3 is TGTGCCAGCAAACAAGCAAATCAGCCCCAGCATTTT. It is translated as CASKQANQPQHF.

The J gene is TRBJ1-6, the V gene TRBV18; no firm D call. The germline V gene has CDR1 KGHSH and CDR2 LQKENI. V was clipped by 1 base and J by 6 bases, with 13 bases between them. The CDR3 is 16 amino acids. CDR3 in amino acids: CASSPRSEGPNSPLHF. In DNA, the CDR3 is TGTGCCAGCTCACCACGGAGCGAGGGCCCTAATTCACCCCTCCACTTT.

This chain connects TRBV6-1 to TRBJ2-7; no clear D gene. There are 13 residues in the CDR3. V lost 4 bases, J lost 1 base, and 8 bases lay in between. Germline lookup yields CDR1 MNHNS and CDR2 SASEGT. The CDR3 loop reads CASSVERSYEQYF. The CDR3 region has the DNA TGTGCCAGCAGTGTGGAGCGTTCCTACGAGCAGTACTTC.

This clonotype was counted ten times or more. J is TRBJ1-1 and V is TRBV19, with D perhaps matching TRBD1 (5 bases). Germline CDR1 is LNHDA and CDR2 is SQIVND (reference sequence). Trimming removed 3 bases at V and 1 base at J, with 9 bases between. The CDR3 length is 14 residues. CDR3 residues: CASSIEGTNTEAFF. The CDR3 region has the DNA TGTGCCAGTAGTATCGAGGGGACGAACACTGAAGCTTTCTTT.